One and the same sample provided the 5 T cell receptor beta chains below, sequenced in a study of human T cells and chemical hapten exposure. Time point specified: pre-sensitization, week 0. Treatment: therapeutic diphenylcyclopropenone sensitization with weekly scalp DPC. TCRdb re-analysed the RACE reads in MiXCR, keeping a single row per CDR3 protein. The sample has more than 300,000 distinct CDR3 sequences, 4.5% to 6% seen once. This sample comprised whole blood, obtained in connection with sensitization to the hapten diphenylcyclopropenone (DPC). The receptors come from a woman aged 45-65 years with alopecia areata. Some clones in this sample may be carry-over from other donors' samples.

This clonotype was observed a few times. Sequence at one end of the junction differs from germline and may be a read error. This chain uses TRBV9 with TRBJ1-2; tentative D call: TRBD1 (6 bases). CDR3 size: 15 residues. CDR1 is SGDLS, CDR2 YYNGEE, per germline. The CDR3 here is CASSVGSPGAYGYTF. The CDR3 DNA follows: TGTGCCAGCAGCGTAGGATCTCCAGGGGCGTATGGTTACACCTTC.

The sample holds many counts of this clonotype. The genes are TRBV5-1 and TRBJ2-6, with 7 bases that match TRBD1. The trim removed 4 bases at V and 0 bases at J, leaving 7 bases unmatched. The germline gives CDR1 SGHRS, CDR2 YFSETQ. The CDR3 has 17 amino acids. CDR3 nucleotide sequence: TGCGCCAGCAGCGTAATGGACAGGCGCTCTGGGGCCAACGTCCTGACTTTC. As protein: CASSVMDRRSGANVLTF.

This clonotype has a handful of counts. V gene TRBV12-3 or TRBV12-4 combines with J gene TRBJ1-1; D is possibly TRBD1 (5 bases). The CDR3 is 16 residues long. Trimming took off 6 bases at V and 0 bases at J, with 17 bases between the two ends. This chain's CDR3 is CASSWDGAIMNTEAFF. For the CDR3, the DNA is TGTGCCAGCAGCTGGGATGGGGCCATCATGAACACTGAAGCTTTCTTT.

This clonotype was seen many times. The chain employs TRBV6-5 and TRBJ2-5, with unresolved D. Germline V gene sequence: CDR1 MNHEY, CDR2 SVGAGI. The CDR3 loop spans 13 amino acids. Trimming took off 3 bases at V and 1 base at J, with 6 bases between the two ends. The CDR3 DNA sequence: TGTGCCAGCAGTTATGGGTTCCAAGAGACCCAGTACTTC. Amino acids: CASSYGFQETQYF.

This clonotype came up a few times. The V and J genes are TRBV2 and TRBJ2-5; TRBD1 might be the D (6 bases). V was clipped by 8 bases and J by 5 bases, with 12 bases between them. The V gene's germline CDR1 is SNHLY and CDR2 FYNNEI. The CDR3 covers 12 residues. CDR3 protein: CASSGVTETQYF. In DNA, the CDR3 is TGTGCCAGCTCAGGGGTTACGGAGACCCAGTACTTC.